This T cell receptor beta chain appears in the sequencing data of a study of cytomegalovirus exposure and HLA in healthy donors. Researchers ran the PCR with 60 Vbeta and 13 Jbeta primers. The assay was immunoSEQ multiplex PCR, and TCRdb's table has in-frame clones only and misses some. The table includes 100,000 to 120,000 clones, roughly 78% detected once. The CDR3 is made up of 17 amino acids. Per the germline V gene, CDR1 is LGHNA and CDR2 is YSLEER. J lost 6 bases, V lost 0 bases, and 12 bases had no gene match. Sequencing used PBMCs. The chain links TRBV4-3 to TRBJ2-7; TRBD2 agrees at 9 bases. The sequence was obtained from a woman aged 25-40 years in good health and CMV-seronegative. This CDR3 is CASSQDLYGLAGTEQYF. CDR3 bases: TGCGCCAGCAGCCAAGATCTATATGGGCTAGCGGGGACCGAGCAGTACTTC.